The entry below gives a single TCR beta chain sequence along with its context. Antigen unknown. TCRdb's copy holds only in-frame clones and misses some; the assay was immunoSEQ multiplex PCR. The sample lists about 77,000 clones, around 92% occurring once. The trim removed 0 bases at V and 7 bases at J, leaving 7 bases unmatched. The germline V gene has CDR1 LGHNA and CDR2 YSLEER. The CDR3 contains 16 residues. These data come from a study of graft-versus-host responses after intestinal transplantation. Study details: Recipients uniformly received anti-thymocyte globulin induction, followed by tacrolimus and steroids for approximately 3 years. Study findings and constraints: Early HvG declines after transplant were associated with peak circulating GvH clone levels.

V and J are TRBV4-3 and TRBJ2-1, with 9 bases matching TRBD2. Specimen: PBMCs, collected 98 days after intestinal transplantation. The origin of this receptor is a human patient who received an intestinal transplant, so some T cells may come from the graft donor. The CDR3 protein is CASSQEGGGASNEQFF. In DNA form, the CDR3 reads TGCGCCAGCAGCCAAGAAGGCGGGGGGGCAAGTAATGAGCAGTTCTTC.